This TCR beta chain was documented in a study of T cell responses to AZD1222 COVID-19 vaccine. Study-wide results and limits: Repertoire sampling happened only post peak T cell response. Close to half of all spike-specific TCRs reportedly target regions of the variants that are unmutated. White British ancestry dominated among donors, who included more females, and clonal diversity was possibly underestimated. The breadth and depth of Spike-specific TCRs increased once two AZD1222 doses had been given.

As for this clone: Antigen: not known.

Sequencing used immunoSEQ multiplex PCR; TCRdb keeps in-frame clones, though not all of them. The table records 100,000 to 150,000 clones, approximately 92% of them present only once. Specimen: peripheral blood, collected on day 0 of AZD1222 vaccination. This clonotype was sampled from an adult in good health.

The CDR3 nucleotides are TGTGCCAGCAGCCTTCGGACTAGCGGGGGCTACGAGCAGTACTTC. Protein product: CASSLRTSGGYEQYF. The gene calls are TRBV3-1 (or the pseudogene TRBV3-2) and TRBJ2-7, with 13 nucleotides matching TRBD2. This CDR3 comprises 15 residues. J gave up 3 bases and V 4 bases, and 3 bases lay outside the gene matches. The germline V gene has CDR1 LGHDT and CDR2 YNNKEL (reference sequence).